The 23 T cell receptor beta chains in this list originate from one sample, sequenced in a study of cytomegalovirus exposure and HLA in healthy donors. In the PCR, 60 Vbeta and 13 Jbeta primers were used. Libraries were prepared by immunoSEQ multiplex PCR; TCRdb keeps only in-frame clonotypes and omits some of them. There are around 63,000 clones in the sample; more than 60% occur only once, and just under 3% lies in the top ten. Sequenced input: PBMCs. The receptors originated from a woman in her thirties in good health and CMV-seronegative.

This clone appeared a few times. The genes are TRBV30 and TRBJ2-3; tentative D call: TRBD2 (5 bases). The germline CDR1 and CDR2 sequences are GTSNPN and SVGIG (reference sequence). Trimming cost V 5 bases and J 8 bases, with 8 bases left between them. The CDR3 spans 10 residues. CDR3 bases: TGTGCCTGGGGGAGTGGTACGCAGTATTTT. Encoded protein: CAWGSGTQYF.

A remark on this clone: The limits of the CDR3 on the DNA are not certain, so only TCRdb's listed CDR3 is given. CDR3 loop: CASSSSTPPGYGYTF. The chain couples TRBV27 to TRBJ1-2. Germline values: CDR1 MNHEY, CDR2 SMNVEV (reference sequence). The CDR3 length is 15 residues, termini included.

The gene calls are TRBV9 and TRBJ1-1; 9 nucleotides align to TRBD1. V trimming: 0 bases; J trimming: 0 bases; junction bases outside the gene matches: 3. The CDR3 has 16 amino acids. Germline V CDR1 and CDR2: SGDLS, YYNGEE. The CDR3 reads CASSVGQGGMNTEAFF. As DNA, the CDR3 is TGTGCCAGCAGCGTAGGACAGGGGGGCATGAACACTGAAGCTTTCTTT.

This clone has more than one count but fewer than ten. This rearrangement joins TRBV6-1 to TRBJ1-6; D remains unclear. V was pared by 0 bases and J by 13 bases, with 7 bases between. CDR3 size: 12 residues. The germline V gene has CDR1 MNHNS and CDR2 SASEGT. CDR3 amino acids: CASSEAAYPLHF. The CDR3 DNA reads TGTGCCAGCAGTGAAGCAGCCTACCCCCTCCACTTT.

This clone was counted only a few times. This chain connects TRBV7-2 to TRBJ2-5; D possibly corresponds to TRBD1 (5 bases). V gave up 3 bases and J gave up 4 bases, with 9 bases separating them. There are 13 residues in the CDR3. Germline assignment: CDR1 SGHTA and CDR2 FQGNSA. The CDR3 reads CASSFRVRETQYF. The CDR3, as DNA: TGTGCCAGCAGCTTCAGGGTGAGAGAGACCCAGTACTTC. The full variable domain, with the rest looked up from reference TRBV7-2 and TRBJ2-5, is GAGVSQSPSNKVTEKGKDVELRCDPISGHTALYWYRQSLGQGLEFLIYFQGNSAPDKSGLPSDRFSAERTGGSVSTLTIQRTQQEDSAVYLCASSFRVRETQYFGPGTRLLVL.

The chain couples TRBV19 to TRBJ1-1; D unresolved. The length of the CDR3 is 14 residues. The germline V gene encodes CDR1 LNHDA and CDR2 SQIVND (reference sequence). V dropped 3 bases and J dropped 3 bases, with 11 bases sitting between them. CDR3 protein: CASSISGEDTEAFF. In DNA form, the CDR3 reads TGTGCCAGTAGTATTAGCGGGGAGGACACTGAAGCTTTCTTT.

This chain links TRBV7-2 with TRBJ2-7, with D possibly being TRBD1 (5 bases). V lost 0 bases to trimming and J lost 2 bases, with 14 bases between them. The CDR3 is 16 residues long. Germline V gene data show CDR1 as SGHTA and CDR2 as FQGNSA. The CDR3: CASSLALGARPYEQYV. The CDR3 DNA reads TGTGCCAGCAGCTTAGCTCTAGGGGCACGGCCCTACGAGCAGTACGTC.

V and J are TRBV21-1 and TRBJ2-7; no DNA check was done on the table's D call, TRBD2. TRBV21-1 is a pseudogene. The length of the CDR3 is 17 residues. CDR3 residues: CASSNPSRAGGSYEQYV. CDR3 nucleotides: TGTGCCAGCAGCAACCCCTCCAGAGCGGGCGGCTCCTACGAGCAGTACGTC.

The CDR3 reads CAWSKIAGVADTQYF. CDR3 coding DNA: TGTGCCTGGAGTAAAATAGCGGGAGTGGCAGATACGCAGTATTTT. This rearrangement joins TRBV30 to TRBJ2-3; 9 bases align to TRBD2. The CDR3 length is 15 residues. Germline lookup yields CDR1 GTSNPN and CDR2 SVGIG (reference sequence). Trimming cost V 2 bases and J 4 bases; bases outside gene matches: 7.

This clone was counted a single time. Sequence at one end of the junction differs from germline and may be a read error. The chain carries TRBV7-9 and TRBJ1-4; D not resolved. This CDR3 contains 12 residues. Germline assignment: CDR1 SEHNR and CDR2 FQNEAQ (reference sequence). The CDR3 nucleotides read TGTTCCAGCACCATCCCTAATGAAAAACTGTTTTTT. Protein: CSSTIPNEKLFF.

V gene TRBV13 combines with J gene TRBJ1-2; 11 positions match TRBD1. This CDR3 is 16 amino acids long. CDR1 is PRHDT, CDR2 FYEKMQ, per germline (reference sequence). The ends lost 6 bases at V and 2 bases at J; junction bases unmatched: 8. This CDR3 is CASSYGTGGKNYGYTF. CDR3 nucleotides: TGTGCCAGCAGTTACGGGACAGGGGGGAAAAACTATGGCTACACCTTC.

V is TRBV30 and J is TRBJ1-1; TRBD1 matches at 9 bases. The length of the CDR3 is 18 residues. With V trimmed by 1 base and J by 3 bases, 15 bases remained unmatched. CDR1 is GTSNPN, CDR2 SVGIG, per germline (reference sequence). The CDR3 coding sequence is TGTGCCTGGAGTGCCGCCTCTGAGGACAGGGGTCATCACACTGAAGCTTTCTTT. Its translation is CAWSAASEDRGHHTEAFF.

The rearrangement uses TRBV7-9 and TRBJ2-1; weak D call: TRBD1 (6 bases). The CDR3 has 14 residues. The germline CDR1 and CDR2 sequences are SEHNR and FQNEAQ (reference sequence). Between the trimmed V and J ends, which lost 7 bases and 3 bases, there was a span of 13 bases. Written as DNA, the CDR3 is TGTGCCAGCACTGAGGGACAAAACTACAATGAGCAGTTCTTC. Amino acids: CASTEGQNYNEQFF.

V gene TRBV7-2 combines with J gene TRBJ2-3; the D gene is possibly TRBD2 (5 bases). The germline V and J ends were trimmed by 8 bases and 5 bases, with 23 bases remaining between them. The CDR3 is made up of 16 amino acids. CDR1 SGHTA and CDR2 FQGNSA come from the germline V gene. CDR3 sequence reads: CASGMRAASSRDTQYF. In DNA form, the CDR3 reads TGTGCCAGCGGAATGAGGGCCGCAAGTTCGCGAGATACGCAGTATTTT.

The chain couples TRBV9 to TRBJ1-4; TRBD1 is a possible D gene (5 bases). This CDR3 has 14 residues. The germline CDR1 and CDR2 sequences are SGDLS and YYNGEE. Deletions cut 0 bases from V and 7 bases from J, with 10 bases between. This chain's CDR3 is CASSVDGGGEKLFF. CDR3 sequence (DNA): TGTGCCAGCAGCGTAGATGGGGGAGGTGAAAAACTGTTTTTT. The full variable domain, its missing parts supplied by reference TRBV9 and TRBJ1-4, is DSGVTQTPKHLITATGQRVTLRCSPRSGDLSVYWYQQSLDQGLQFLIQYYNGEERAKGNILERFSAQQFPDLHSELNLSSLELGDSALYFCASSVDGGGEKLFFGSGTQLSVL.

This chain joins TRBV21-1 and TRBJ1-1; the table's D call TRBD1 went unverified against the DNA. TRBV21-1 is a listed pseudogene. The CDR3 spans 11 residues. The CDR3: CASKGDREAFF. CDR3 nucleotides: TGTGCCAGCAAGGGGGACAGGGAAGCTTTCTTT.

The V gene is TRBV2, the J gene TRBJ2-4; D remains ambiguous. The length of the CDR3 is 15 residues. The germline V and J ends were trimmed by 5 bases and 0 bases, with 11 bases remaining between them. The V gene's germline CDR1 is SNHLY and CDR2 FYNNEI. CDR3 in amino acids: CASSPFSIAKNIQYF. In DNA form, the CDR3 reads TGTGCCAGCAGTCCCTTTAGTATAGCCAAAAACATTCAGTACTTC. Full variable domain (outside the CDR3, taken from reference TRBV2 and TRBJ2-4): EPEVTQTPSHQVTQMGQEVILRCVPISNHLYFYWYRQILGQKVEFLVSFYNNEISEKSEIFDDQFSVERPDGSNFTLKIRSTKLEDSAMYFCASSPFSIAKNIQYFGAGTRLSVL.

The genes are TRBV19 and TRBJ2-3; 9 nucleotides match TRBD2. Trimming at V came to 7 bases and at J to 5 bases, leaving 7 bases not matched to a gene. The CDR3 contains 14 residues. CDR1 is LNHDA, CDR2 SQIVND, per germline (reference sequence). In nucleotides, the CDR3 is TGTGCCAGTACCCAGCGGGGGGTGGGAGATACGCAGTATTTT. Its protein is CASTQRGVGDTQYF. Full variable domain (missing parts from reference TRBV19 and TRBJ2-3): DGGITQSPKYLFRKEGQNVTLSCEQNLNHDAMYWYRQDPGQGLRLIYYSQIVNDFQKGDIAEGYSVSREKKESFPLTVTSAQKNPTAFYLCASTQRGVGDTQYFGPGTRLTVL.

The CDR3 sequence: CASSLMGARETGELFF. DNA for the CDR3: TGTGCCAGCAGCTTGATGGGGGCAAGAGAGACCGGGGAGCTGTTTTTT. This chain links TRBV5-4 with TRBJ2-2; D is perhaps TRBD1 (6 bases). Trimming took off 1 base at V and 5 bases at J, with 15 bases between the two ends. The germline gives CDR1 SGHNT, CDR2 YYREEE (reference sequence). This CDR3 comprises 16 residues. Filled out from reference TRBV5-4 and TRBJ2-2, the complete variable domain reads ETGVTQSPTHLIKTRGQQVTLRCSSQSGHNTVSWYQQALGQGPQFIFQYYREEENGRGNFPPRFSGLQFPNYSSELNVNALELDDSALYLCASSLMGARETGELFFGEGSRLTVL.

V usage is TRBV18 and J usage is TRBJ1-1; the match to TRBD1 covers 8 bases. Unmatched junction bases numbered 6, after V lost 3 bases and J lost 3 bases. Germline values: CDR1 KGHSH, CDR2 LQKENI. The CDR3 is 15 amino acids. The CDR3 DNA reads as TGTGCCAGCTCACCCGGGCAGGGGGCTTACACTGAAGCTTTCTTT. The encoded protein is CASSPGQGAYTEAFF.

This chain connects TRBV5-1 to TRBJ2-1; D gene unclear. The germline V and J ends were trimmed by 6 bases and 5 bases, with 6 bases remaining between them. The CDR3 has 11 residues. Germline lookup yields CDR1 SGHRS and CDR2 YFSETQ. This CDR3 is CASTINNEQFF. The CDR3 region has the DNA TGCGCCAGCACCATCAACAATGAGCAGTTCTTC.

V usage is TRBV4-1 and J usage is TRBJ2-3; TRBD1 matches 7 bases. The CDR3 is 13 residues long. The germline gives CDR1 MGHRA, CDR2 YSYEKL. Trimming removed 4 bases from V and 7 bases from J; junction bases left unmatched: 5. CDR3 sequence: CASSLGTVNTQYF. The CDR3 DNA reads TGCGCCAGCAGCCTTGGGACAGTGAATACGCAGTATTTT.

This clone was seen once. V usage is TRBV19 and J usage is TRBJ2-1, with TRBD2 matching 8 bases. The CDR3 covers 15 residues. Germline V CDR1 and CDR2: LNHDA, SQIVND (reference sequence). Losses at the gene ends were 7 bases for V and 7 bases for J; bases not matched to a gene: 12. CDR3 in amino acids: CASTSQAGEGNEQFF. The CDR3 DNA reads TGTGCCAGTACGAGTCAAGCGGGAGAAGGGAATGAGCAGTTCTTC.